The 28 T cell receptor beta chains given below trace back to one sample, sequenced in a study of blood T cell repertoires in COVID-19. Measured with immunoSEQ multiplex PCR; TCRdb has only the in-frame clones, and not every one. The profile shows about 130,000 clones, less than 90% of them singletons. Material for sequencing was PBMCs or T cells enriched from blood (not recorded which). These receptors were taken from a woman aged 45-65 years who had recovered from COVID-19.

The chain's CDR3 is CAIRDSGGNYNEQFF. The CDR3 coding sequence is TGTGCCATCAGGGATAGCGGGGGAAACTACAATGAGCAGTTCTTC. V usage is TRBV10-3 and J usage is TRBJ2-1; 9 bases are a match to TRBD2. CDR1 is ENHRY, CDR2 SYGVKD, per germline. V shed 6 bases and J 3 bases; nucleotides not matched to a gene: 6. The length of the CDR3 is 15 residues.

The chain is built from TRBV7-2 and TRBJ1-2; 8 bases align to TRBD1. The ends lost 3 bases at V and 6 bases at J; junction bases unmatched: 12. The CDR3 is 16 amino acids. Per the germline V gene, CDR1 is SGHTA and CDR2 is FQGNSA. The CDR3 nucleotides read TGTGCCAGCAGCTTTGGGTTTGGGCAGGGGGCGCATGGCTACACCTTC. Amino acid sequence: CASSFGFGQGAHGYTF.

The rearrangement joins TRBV6-2 or TRBV6-3 to TRBJ2-3, with 7 bases matching TRBD2. There are 15 residues in the CDR3. Unmatched junction bases numbered 8, after V lost 6 bases and J lost 2 bases. Germline-derived CDR1 and CDR2 are MNHEY and SVGEGT. The CDR3 bases are TGTGCCAGCAGCCGCGGTCTAGCGGACACAGATACGCAGTATTTT. It codes for CASSRGLADTDTQYF.

The chain uses TRBV19 and TRBJ1-2; 10 positions match TRBD1. The germline V gene has CDR1 LNHDA and CDR2 SQIVND (reference sequence). This CDR3 has 16 residues. The junction had 8 bases not matched to a gene; V was cut back by 4 bases and J by 3 bases. This chain's CDR3 is CASSTTGTGVYYGYTF. The CDR3 coding sequence is TGTGCCAGTAGTACAACCGGGACAGGGGTTTACTATGGCTACACCTTC.

This clone was observed a single time. V and J are TRBV12-3 or TRBV12-4 and TRBJ2-3; D possibly corresponds to TRBD1 (5 bases). The ends were cut back, 7 bases at V and 8 bases at J, with 10 bases in the middle. CDR3 length equals 11 residues. The CDR3 coding sequence is TGTGCCAGCAAGGGGCAGGGTACGCAGTATTTT. Translated, it gives CASKGQGTQYF.

The rearrangement uses TRBV10-3 and TRBJ1-1, with D possibly TRBD1 on 5 matching bases. This CDR3 has 11 amino acids. With 10 bases removed from V and 4 bases from J, the gap between germline ends came to 10 bases. CDR1 ENHRY and CDR2 SYGVKD come from the germline V gene. The CDR3 DNA follows: TGTGCCACAGTGGGGGGCACTGAAGCTTTCTTT. Its translation is CATVGGTEAFF.

This clone has a handful of counts. V usage is TRBV19 and J usage is TRBJ1-5; D is undetermined. Germline V gene data show CDR1 as LNHDA and CDR2 as SQIVND (reference sequence). V was cut by 2 bases and J by 5 bases, with 13 bases left in between. The CDR3 extends over 15 amino acids. The CDR3 sequence is CASSIYRGADQPQHF. CDR3 coding DNA: TGTGCCAGTAGTATATATCGCGGTGCGGATCAGCCCCAGCATTTT.

This sequence joins TRBV9 and TRBJ1-5; D is possibly TRBD1 (6 bases). V was pared by 3 bases and J by 6 bases, with 13 bases between. Germline CDR1 reads SGDLS; CDR2 reads YYNGEE. The CDR3 loop spans 14 amino acids. The CDR3 DNA reads TGTGCCAGCAGCGGCCGACAGGCTGGTCAGCCCCAGCATTTT. The encoded protein is CASSGRQAGQPQHF.

V usage is TRBV7-2 and J usage is TRBJ1-3; TRBD1 might be the D (5 bases). Germline CDR1 is SGHTA and CDR2 is FQGNSA. V was pared by 6 bases and J by 0 bases, with 12 bases between. CDR3 length equals 15 residues. The CDR3 loop reads CASSQTGDSGNTIYF. The CDR3 region has the DNA TGTGCCAGCAGTCAAACAGGAGACTCTGGAAACACCATATATTTT.

The chain couples TRBV24-1 to TRBJ2-7; D remains unclear. Germline V gene lookup returns CDR1 KGHDR and CDR2 SFDVKD. CDR3 size: 16 residues. V gave up 3 bases and J gave up 0 bases, with 14 bases separating them. The DNA of the CDR3 is TGTGCCACCAGTGATAGCACAGTCCACAGCTCCTACGAGCAGTACTTC. Encoded protein: CATSDSTVHSSYEQYF.

Only one count was recorded for this clone. This chain links TRBV25-1 with TRBJ1-2; 9 nucleotides align to TRBD1. V was clipped by 9 bases and J by 5 bases; unmatched bases: 10. Germline V gives CDR1 MGHDK, CDR2 SYGVNS. The CDR3 runs to 14 residues. CDR3 DNA sequence: TGTGCCAGTCAACCCACAGGGGGCCAGTATGGCTACACCTTC. It codes for CASQPTGGQYGYTF.

The rearrangement uses TRBV2 and TRBJ1-2; 9 bases agree with TRBD1. The length of the CDR3 is 13 residues. Germline V gene sequence: CDR1 SNHLY, CDR2 FYNNEI. Losses at the gene ends were 5 bases for V and 4 bases for J; bases not matched to a gene: 2. The CDR3, as DNA: TGTGCCAGCAGTACAGGGGGCGCCTATGGCTACACCTTC. Amino acids: CASSTGGAYGYTF.

This clone was observed once. The chain combines TRBV5-1 with TRBJ2-2, with 8 bases aligning to TRBD2. The germline V gene encodes CDR1 SGHRS and CDR2 YFSETQ. The CDR3 has 15 residues. The J segment lost 6 bases and the V segment lost 4 bases, leaving 8 bases of the junction unmatched. Written as DNA, the CDR3 is TGCGCCAGCAGCCCTACCAGCGGGGGAGCCGGGGAGCTGTTTTTT. As protein: CASSPTSGGAGELFF.

To note about this clone: This sample includes further DNA sequences coding for the same CDR3. The chain couples TRBV27 to TRBJ1-1; 7 bases fit TRBD1. Germline CDR1 MNHEY, CDR2 SMNVEV (reference sequence). The CDR3 is 13 residues long. V was clipped by 3 bases and J by 4 bases; unmatched bases: 2. CDR3 amino acids: CASSLQGGTEAFF. The DNA of the CDR3 is TGTGCCAGCAGTTTGCAGGGGGGCACTGAAGCTTTCTTT.

CDR3: CASSERPGGLRSYEQYF. As DNA, the CDR3 is TGTGCCAGCAGTGAACGGCCGGGGGGGCTACGGTCCTACGAGCAGTACTTC. This chain joins TRBV6-1 and TRBJ2-7; 8 nucleotides align to TRBD2. Looked up from germline, CDR1 is MNHNS and CDR2 is SASEGT. CDR3 size: 17 residues. The V segment lost 2 bases and the J segment 1 base; nucleotides outside the gene matches: 10.

The gene calls are TRBV9 and TRBJ1-2; a possible D gene is TRBD1 (5 bases). Germline V gene sequence: CDR1 SGDLS, CDR2 YYNGEE. This CDR3 region has 15 residues. Trimming removed 3 bases at V and 5 bases at J, with 17 bases between. CDR3: CASSAQTGTRYGYTF. The DNA for the CDR3 is TGTGCCAGCAGCGCCCAGACCGGGACTAGATATGGCTACACCTTC.

This chain connects TRBV10-3 to TRBJ2-7; 10 bases match TRBD2. CDR1 and CDR2 (germline): ENHRY, SYGVKD. The CDR3 sequence is 16 residues long. V trimming: 2 bases; J trimming: 4 bases; junction bases outside the gene matches: 8. The CDR3 region is CAISERTSGQLYEQYF. As DNA, the CDR3 is TGTGCCATCAGTGAGCGGACTAGCGGACAACTTTACGAGCAGTACTTC.

This clone was seen more than once but under ten times. This chain links TRBV4-3 with TRBJ1-2; no clear D gene. V was pared by 0 bases and J by 7 bases, with 6 bases between. Germline V CDR1 and CDR2: LGHNA, YSLEER. This CDR3 contains 12 residues. The CDR3 spells CASSQDRVGYTF. In DNA form, the CDR3 reads TGCGCCAGCAGCCAAGATAGAGTTGGCTACACCTTC.

The chain recombines TRBV4-1 with TRBJ1-1, with unresolved D. This CDR3 spans 14 amino acids. CDR1 MGHRA and CDR2 YSYEKL come from the germline V gene. V lost 1 base and J 0 bases, leaving 6 bases between the germline ends. The CDR3 here is CASSQGEMNTEAFF. CDR3 sequence (DNA): TGCGCCAGCAGCCAAGGCGAAATGAACACTGAAGCTTTCTTT.

This clone has a single count. V usage is TRBV19 and J usage is TRBJ2-6, with a tentative D call TRBD1 (5 bases). Germline lookup yields CDR1 LNHDA and CDR2 SQIVND (reference sequence). The CDR3 contains 16 residues. V shed 10 bases and J shed 0 bases, with 16 bases lying between them. CDR3 amino acids: CATAAYGASGANVLTF. CDR3 bases: TGTGCCACAGCAGCATATGGGGCCTCTGGGGCCAACGTCCTGACTTTC.

This chain joins TRBV19 and TRBJ2-1; 9 bases align to TRBD1. J was trimmed by 5 bases and V by 7 bases; bases with no gene match: 9. Germline CDR1 LNHDA, CDR2 SQIVND (reference sequence). The CDR3 runs 15 residues. Here the CDR3 DNA reads TGTGCCAGTACGACTTACGGACAGGGGAACAATGAGCAGTTCTTC. The encoded protein is CASTTYGQGNNEQFF.

The V and J genes are TRBV19 and TRBJ2-5, with TRBD2 as a possible D gene (6 bases). This CDR3 comprises 14 residues. CDR1 is LNHDA, CDR2 SQIVND, per germline (reference sequence). Trimming shortened V by 6 bases and J by 5 bases, and 16 bases separated the two germline ends. In DNA form, the CDR3 reads TGTGCCAGTAGCCTAAACGGAGGGGAGGAGACCCAGTACTTC. As protein: CASSLNGGEETQYF. The full variable domain, completed using reference TRBV19 and TRBJ2-5, is DGGITQSPKYLFRKEGQNVTLSCEQNLNHDAMYWYRQDPGQGLRLIYYSQIVNDFQKGDIAEGYSVSREKKESFPLTVTSAQKNPTAFYLCASSLNGGEETQYFGPGTRLLVL.

This clone was observed once. The chain is built from TRBV13 and TRBJ2-5; D gene ambiguous. The CDR3 extends over 14 amino acids. In germline, CDR1 is PRHDT, CDR2 FYEKMQ (reference sequence). Trimming shortened V by 5 bases and J by 5 bases, and 15 bases separated the two germline ends. Here the CDR3 reads CASSPNSQRETQYF. DNA for the CDR3: TGTGCCAGCAGCCCCAACTCCCAACGGGAGACCCAGTACTTC.

The CDR3 bases are TGTGCCAGTAGCCGGGACAGCTTTGCGGCCCTCCACTTT. Translation gives CASSRDSFAALHF. The rearrangement uses TRBV19 and TRBJ1-6; 7 bases fit TRBD1. J lost 14 bases, V lost 6 bases, and 10 bases had no gene match. The V gene's germline CDR1 is LNHDA and CDR2 SQIVND (reference sequence). This CDR3 contains 13 residues.

V and J are TRBV15 and TRBJ2-5, with TRBD1 matching 8 bases. The CDR3 runs to 14 residues. J gave up 5 bases and V 1 base, and 3 bases lay outside the gene matches. Germline V gene data show CDR1 as LNHNV and CDR2 as YYDKDF (reference sequence). DNA of the CDR3: TGTGCCACCAGCAGAGGGACAGGGCACGAGACCCAGTACTTC. Its protein product is CATSRGTGHETQYF.

The chain is built from TRBV7-8 and TRBJ2-1, with a weak D call TRBD1 (5 bases). Germline V gene lookup returns CDR1 SGHVS and CDR2 FQNEAQ. V lost 3 bases, J lost 8 bases, and 14 bases lay in between. The CDR3 consists of 14 residues. CDR3 sequence: CASSFIGHYDEQFF. The DNA of the CDR3 is TGTGCCAGCAGCTTTATAGGACATTACGATGAGCAGTTCTTC.

The chain recombines TRBV7-9 with TRBJ1-5; unclear D gene. Trimming pared 0 bases from V and 5 bases from J, leaving 11 bases between. The CDR3 length is 15 residues. The germline V gene has CDR1 SEHNR and CDR2 FQNEAQ (reference sequence). CDR3 nucleotides: TGTGCCAGCAGCTTAGCAACAGTCGGGGATCAGCCCCAGCATTTT. Encoded protein: CASSLATVGDQPQHF.

This chain uses TRBV3-1 (or the pseudogene TRBV3-2) with TRBJ1-6; 9 bases map to TRBD1. The CDR3 runs 15 residues. Germline loops: CDR1 LGHDT, CDR2 YNNKEL (reference sequence). The V segment lost 0 bases and the J segment 9 bases; nucleotides outside the gene matches: 3. DNA for the CDR3: TGTGCCAGCAGCCAAGACTGGACAGGGGTTTCACCCCTCCACTTT. Its translation is CASSQDWTGVSPLHF.